The rows below give T cell receptor beta chains drawn from one sample of a study of OX40 agonist ivuxolimab in advanced cancers. Profiled with immunoSEQ multiplex PCR; TCRdb holds only in-frame clones, not every one. The repertoire has over 60,000 clones, around 84% of them found once; the top ten carry less than 5%. The specimen was CD4+ or CD8+ T cells sorted from blood, collected in a trial of the OX40 agonist ivuxolimab. The receptors were sampled from an adult with an advanced solid tumor such as melanoma, head and neck, liver or kidney cancer. CDR3s include the opening cysteine and the closing phenylalanine or tryptophan. Each record gives: clone size, V gene, J gene, CDR3 length, D gene, CDR3 protein, CDR3 DNA. A D gene is named only where the DNA matches it firmly. Clone size appears in some rows only: once, few, many, or a class for an expanded clone.

size: .; V: TRBV6-1; J: TRBJ1-1; length: 16; D: .; CDR3: CASSEDGGGMNTEAFF; DNA: TGTGCCAGCAGTGAAGATGGGGGGGGGATGAACACTGAAGCTTTCTTT
size: .; V: TRBV5-4; J: TRBJ1-2; length: 14; D: TRBD1; CDR3: CASSFGQGVYGYTF; DNA: TGTGCCAGCAGCTTTGGACAGGGCGTCTATGGCTACACCTTC
size: .; V: TRBV2; J: TRBJ1-2; length: 11; D: .; CDR3: CASSEGGVYTF; DNA: TGTGCCAGCAGTGAGGGGGGCGTCTACACCTTC
size: .; V: TRBV6-5; J: TRBJ2-1; length: 15; D: TRBD2; CDR3: CASSYGTSDYNEQFF; DNA: TGTGCCAGCAGTTACGGGACTAGCGACTACAATGAGCAGTTCTTC
size: once; V: TRBV28; J: TRBJ2-7; length: 16; D: .; CDR3: CASTLLGGNGIYEQYF; DNA: TGTGCCAGCACCCTGCTCGGAGGGAACGGTATTTACGAGCAGTACTTC
size: few; V: TRBV10-1; J: TRBJ2-7; length: 14; D: .; CDR3: CASSEGLQPHEQYF; DNA: TGCGCCAGCAGCGAGGGGCTGCAGCCACACGAGCAGTACTTC
size: .; V: TRBV2; J: TRBJ2-1; length: 13; D: .; CDR3: CASSSANARITVF; DNA: TGTGCCAGCAGCTCCGCAAATGCGAGGATCACGGTCTTC
size: once; V: TRBV7-2; J: TRBJ2-2; length: 15; D: TRBD2; CDR3: CASSSRGALTGELFF; DNA: TGTGCCAGCAGCTCGCGGGGGGCCCTCACCGGGGAGCTGTTTTTT
size: .; V: TRBV7-9; J: TRBJ2-2; length: 15; D: .; CDR3: CASSSQGISSGELFF; DNA: TGTGCCAGCAGCTCCCAGGGGATTTCGTCCGGGGAGCTGTTTTTT
size: .; V: TRBV6-5; J: TRBJ2-5; length: 14; D: .; CDR3: CASSSGTAEGTQYF; DNA: TGTGCCAGCAGTTCCGGGACCGCCGAAGGGACCCAGTACTTC
size: .; V: TRBV2; J: TRBJ2-3; length: 16; D: .; CDR3: CASTKEGGSRTDTQYF; DNA: TGTGCCAGCACCAAAGAAGGTGGTTCCCGCACAGATACGCAGTATTTT
size: .; V: TRBV9; J: TRBJ2-3; length: 15; D: .; CDR3: CASSASSGSSDTQYF; DNA: TGTGCCAGCAGCGCTAGTTCAGGCAGCTCAGATACGCAGTATTTT
size: .; V: TRBV9; J: TRBJ1-2; length: 15; D: .; CDR3: CASSSPGGGAVGYTF; DNA: TGTGCCAGCAGCTCCCCTGGGGGGGGCGCAGTTGGCTACACCTTC
size: .; V: TRBV5-4; J: TRBJ2-2; length: 16; D: .; CDR3: CASSLVLGVGTGELFF; DNA: TGTGCCAGCAGCTTGGTGCTAGGAGTAGGGACCGGGGAGCTGTTTTTT
size: .; V: TRBV6-1; J: TRBJ1-1; length: 14; D: .; CDR3: CASSVSTLKAEAFF; DNA: TGTGCCAGCAGCGTAAGCACCCTGAAGGCTGAAGCTTTCTTT
size: .; V: TRBV14; J: TRBJ2-3; length: 18; D: TRBD2; CDR3: CASSQDMVAGGPRDTQYF; DNA: TGTGCCAGCAGCCAAGATATGGTAGCGGGGGGGCCAAGAGATACGCAGTATTTT
size: few; V: TRBV28; J: TRBJ2-6; length: 17; D: TRBD1; CDR3: CASSLPGQGSGANVLTF; DNA: TGTGCCAGCAGCCTACCGGGACAGGGCTCTGGGGCCAACGTCCTGACTTTC
size: few; V: TRBV10-3; J: TRBJ1-3; length: 16; D: .; CDR3: CAISDSRGRTGNTIYF; DNA: TGTGCCATCAGTGATTCTCGGGGGAGGACTGGAAACACCATATATTTT
size: .; V: TRBV23-1; J: TRBJ2-7; length: 9; D: .; CDR3: CATNYEQYF; DNA: TGCGCCACCAACTACGAGCAGTACTTC
size: .; V: TRBV19; J: TRBJ2-2; length: 13; D: TRBD1; CDR3: CASSRDSPGELFF; DNA: TGTGCCAGTAGCAGGGACAGCCCCGGGGAGCTGTTTTTT
size: .; V: TRBV30; J: TRBJ2-2; length: 15; D: .; CDR3: CAWSGTIVGTGELFF; DNA: TGTGCCTGGAGTGGGACCATCGTTGGCACCGGGGAGCTGTTTTTT
size: .; V: TRBV5-1; J: TRBJ2-7; length: 17; D: TRBD1; CDR3: CASSSLPPGQGKYEQYF; DNA: TGCGCCAGCAGCTCCCTCCCCCCGGGACAGGGAAAGTACGAGCAGTACTTC
size: once; V: TRBV5-1; J: TRBJ2-1; length: 16; D: TRBD2; CDR3: CASSSLTSGRYNEQFF; DNA: TGCGCCAGCAGCTCCTTGACTAGCGGGAGATACAATGAGCAGTTCTTC
size: .; V: TRBV28; J: TRBJ2-1; length: 15; D: TRBD2; CDR3: CASSPPPGLETLQFF; DNA: TGTGCCAGCAGTCCACCCCCAGGACTAGAGACGCTGCAGTTCTTC
size: once; V: TRBV5-4; J: TRBJ2-5; length: 15; D: .; CDR3: CASSPGPGDQETQYF; DNA: TGTGCCAGCAGCCCCGGACCGGGGGACCAAGAGACCCAGTACTTC
size: once; V: TRBV6-5; J: TRBJ2-2; length: 11; D: .; CDR3: CASRITGELFF; DNA: TGTGCCAGCAGAATCACCGGGGAGCTGTTTTTT
size: .; V: TRBV18; J: TRBJ1-6; length: 17; D: .; CDR3: CASSPSPLSSYNSPLHF; DNA: TGTGCCAGCTCACCAAGTCCTTTGAGCTCCTATAATTCACCCCTCCACTTT
size: .; V: TRBV5-1; J: TRBJ2-3; length: 16; D: TRBD2; CDR3: CASSFFSGGTTDTQYF; DNA: TGCGCCAGCAGCTTCTTTTCGGGGGGGACCACAGATACGCAGTATTTT